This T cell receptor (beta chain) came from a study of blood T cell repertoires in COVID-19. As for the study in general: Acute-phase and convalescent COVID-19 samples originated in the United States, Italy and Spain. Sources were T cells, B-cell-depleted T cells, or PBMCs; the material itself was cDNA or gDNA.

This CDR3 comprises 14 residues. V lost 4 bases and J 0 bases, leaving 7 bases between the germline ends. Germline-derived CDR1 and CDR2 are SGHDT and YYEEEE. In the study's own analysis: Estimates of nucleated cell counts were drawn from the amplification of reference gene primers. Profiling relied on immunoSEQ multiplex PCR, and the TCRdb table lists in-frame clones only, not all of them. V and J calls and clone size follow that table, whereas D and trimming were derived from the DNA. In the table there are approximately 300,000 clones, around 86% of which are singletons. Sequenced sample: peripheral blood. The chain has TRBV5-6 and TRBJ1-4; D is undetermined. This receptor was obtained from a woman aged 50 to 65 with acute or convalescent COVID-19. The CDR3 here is CASSPGATNEKLFF. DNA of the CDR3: TGTGCCAGCAGCCCCGGGGCAACTAATGAAAAACTGTTTTTT.